The 27 T cell receptor beta chains listed next were all sequenced from one sample in a study of T cells after yellow fever vaccination. TCRdb reprocessed the 5' RACE reads via MiXCR and lists one record per CDR3 protein. Altogether about 220,000 distinct CDR3 sequences are present, 3.2% being singletons, with the ten largest covering approximately 3.5%. This material consisted of CD4+ T cells sorted from PBMCs, taken 10 days after the yellow fever booster vaccination. The receptor set was obtained from a man between 18 and 35 years old who received the YFV17D yellow fever vaccine.

This clonotype was seen many times. This sequence joins TRBV7-2 and TRBJ2-7; 8 bases fit TRBD2. V lost 5 bases and J lost 4; bases outside the gene matches: 7. This CDR3 is 14 amino acids long. Germline V lookup: CDR1 SGHTA, CDR2 FQGNSA. In DNA, the CDR3 is TGTGCCAGCAGCGGCGGAGCGGGGGAGTACGAGCAGTACTTC. It codes for CASSGGAGEYEQYF.

V is TRBV7-9 and J is TRBJ2-3; the D call may be TRBD1 or TRBD2 (6 bases each). The germline V and J ends were trimmed by 11 bases and 6 bases, with 15 bases remaining between them. Per germline, CDR1 SEHNR and CDR2 FQNEAQ (reference sequence). The CDR3 covers 12 residues. CDR3 coding DNA: TGTGCCTCGGGGGCAGAGGTGGATACGCAGTATTTT. It translates to CASGAEVDTQYF.

This clonotype was recorded many times. The rearrangement joins TRBV12-3 or TRBV12-4 to TRBJ1-2; the D gene is possibly TRBD1 (6 bases). This CDR3 contains 14 residues. With 5 bases removed from V and 8 bases from J, the gap between germline ends came to 18 bases. The CDR3 protein is CASSPGGSGGGYTF. The CDR3 nucleotides are TGTGCCAGCAGTCCGGGGGGTTCCGGGGGCGGCTACACCTTC.

In the case of this clonotype: A read error may produce the germline difference seen at one junction end. This chain links TRBV20-1 with TRBJ2-1; 11 positions agree with TRBD2. CDR1 is DFQATT and CDR2 is SNEGSKA in the germline V gene (reference sequence). The CDR3 spans 14 residues. CDR3 sequence (DNA): TGCAGTGCTAGCCCCGGCGGACTAGCGGGTATTTCGCTCTTC. Residues: CSASPGGLAGISLF.

This clonotype was seen a few times. The chain uses TRBV27 and TRBJ2-5; no clear D. V was trimmed by 6 bases and J by 5 bases, leaving 19 bases between them. Germline CDR1 is MNHEY and CDR2 is SMNVEV (reference sequence). The CDR3 loop spans 15 amino acids. CDR3 sequence: CASRNDKGAVETQYF. The CDR3 DNA sequence: TGTGCCAGCAGAAACGACAAGGGCGCCGTGGAGACCCAGTACTTC.

The rearrangement joins TRBV25-1 to TRBJ2-7, with 11 bases identical to TRBD1. The CDR3 sequence is 15 residues long. V gave up 3 bases and J gave up 6 bases; unmatched junction bases: 7. Germline CDR1 MGHDK, CDR2 SYGVNS. The CDR3 protein is CASSDPGQGAPEQYF. In nucleotides, the CDR3 is TGTGCCAGCAGTGATCCCGGACAGGGGGCTCCCGAGCAGTACTTC.

The sample holds a few counts of this clonotype. The V gene is TRBV10-3, the J gene TRBJ1-6; D is possibly TRBD1 (5 bases). Germline V lookup: CDR1 ENHRY, CDR2 SYGVKD. The CDR3 length is 16 residues. V dropped 0 bases and J dropped 7 bases, with 13 bases sitting between them. The CDR3 loop reads CAISESRPGTNSPLHF. Written as DNA, the CDR3 is TGTGCCATCAGTGAGTCGAGGCCAGGGACCAATTCACCCCTCCACTTT.

The V call is TRBV5-1, the J call TRBJ1-1; 8 bases line up with TRBD1. The ends lost 4 bases at V and 1 base at J; junction bases unmatched: 3. Looked up from germline, CDR1 is SGHRS and CDR2 is YFSETQ. This CDR3 comprises 14 residues. CDR3 amino acids: CASSGGQGNTEAFF. The CDR3 DNA is TGCGCCAGCAGCGGCGGACAGGGGAACACTGAAGCTTTCTTT.

This clonotype was counted ten times or more. This chain joins TRBV10-1 and TRBJ2-5, with TRBD2 matching over 8 bases. The J segment lost 4 bases and the V segment lost 1 base, leaving 8 bases of the junction unmatched. The CDR3 is 16 amino acids. Germline V gives CDR1 WNHNN, CDR2 SYGVQD (reference sequence). The CDR3 DNA reads as TGCGCCAGCAGTGAGTGGTCGGGGGGGCGAGGAGAGACCCAGTACTTC. Translating it yields CASSEWSGGRGETQYF.

This clonotype was picked up many times. The chain has TRBV7-8 and TRBJ2-7, with 8 bases matching TRBD1. The CDR3 covers 13 residues. The ends lost 4 bases at V and 7 bases at J; junction bases unmatched: 6. The germline V gene has CDR1 SGHVS and CDR2 FQNEAQ. CDR3 sequence reads: CASSSGQGGEQYV. CDR3 sequence (DNA): TGTGCCAGCAGCTCCGGACAGGGTGGGGAGCAGTACGTC.

The gene calls are TRBV4-3 and TRBJ2-1; 7 nucleotides agree with TRBD1. This CDR3 comprises 15 residues. The V gene end was trimmed by 3 bases and the J gene end by 5 bases; junction bases not matched to a gene: 7. Germline V gene lookup returns CDR1 LGHNA and CDR2 YSLEER. The CDR3 DNA reads TGCGCCAGCAGCCAGCACGGGACAGAAAACAATGAGCAGTTCTTC. This encodes CASSQHGTENNEQFF.

This clonotype was counted many times. The V gene is TRBV6-5, the J gene TRBJ1-2; TRBD1 agrees at 8 bases. The CDR3 loop spans 14 amino acids. V gave up 6 bases and J gave up 4 bases; unmatched junction bases: 7. CDR1 and CDR2 (germline): MNHEY, SVGAGI. The CDR3 bases are TGTGCCAGCAGCCTAAAGGGACAGGTCTATGGCTACACCTTC. It yields the protein CASSLKGQVYGYTF.

This chain links TRBV2 with TRBJ2-7; D not certain. V gave up 3 bases and J gave up 5 bases, with 11 bases separating them. This CDR3 contains 13 residues. Looked up from germline, CDR1 is SNHLY and CDR2 is FYNNEI. The CDR3 loop reads CASSDQAAHEQYF. The CDR3, as DNA: TGTGCCAGCAGTGACCAGGCAGCCCACGAGCAGTACTTC.

The chain joins TRBV7-2 to TRBJ2-2, with D perhaps matching TRBD2 (5 bases). The germline gives CDR1 SGHTA, CDR2 FQGNSA. V was pared by 3 bases and J by 1 base, with 9 bases between. This CDR3 comprises 15 residues. The CDR3 loop reads CASSFRSGNTGELFF. CDR3 sequence (DNA): TGTGCCAGCAGCTTTAGGAGCGGGAACACCGGGGAGCTGTTTTTT.

This clonotype was counted ten times or more. The chain links TRBV3-1 to TRBJ2-2; maybe TRBD1 (5 bases). The CDR3 is 15 residues long. The germline V gene has CDR1 LGHDT and CDR2 YNNKEL (reference sequence). V was shortened by 1 base and J by 3 bases, with 9 bases between the two germline ends. The CDR3 DNA is TGTGCCAGCAGCCAAGCAGGGTTGTACACCGGGGAGCTGTTTTTT. Encoded protein: CASSQAGLYTGELFF.

This clonotype was seen many times. The chain employs TRBV12-3 or TRBV12-4 and TRBJ1-1, with D perhaps TRBD1 (6 bases). V was clipped by 6 bases and J by 7 bases, with 12 bases between them. This CDR3 comprises 12 residues. CDR3 nucleotides: TGTGCCAGCAGCCCAACCAGGGGTGAAGCTTTCTTT. This encodes CASSPTRGEAFF.

This clonotype appeared a few times. The rearrangement joins TRBV18 to TRBJ1-5; TRBD1 agrees at 7 bases. Germline CDR1 is KGHSH and CDR2 is LQKENI. The CDR3 consists of 14 residues. The V and J ends lost 3 bases and 4 bases, in that order; junction bases with no gene match: 3. The CDR3 nucleotides read TGTGCCAGCTCACCGACAGGGACTAATCAGCCCCAGCATTTT. Translating gives CASSPTGTNQPQHF.

On this clonotype: A junction end diverges from the germline sequence, so it may reflect a read error. This chain joins TRBV20-1 and TRBJ2-5, with 14 bases identical to TRBD2. The CDR3 contains 16 residues. CDR1 is DFQATT and CDR2 is SNEGSKA in the germline V gene (reference sequence). The CDR3 loop is CSASGLAGGPGETKYF. CDR3 coding DNA: TGCAGTGCTAGCGGACTAGCGGGGGGCCCGGGAGAGACCAAGTACTTC.

This clonotype was recorded many times. This chain connects TRBV29-1 to TRBJ2-7; D might be TRBD1 or TRBD2, each matching 5 bases. Germline V gene lookup returns CDR1 SQVTM and CDR2 ANQGSEA. V gave up 4 bases and J gave up 3 bases, with 10 bases separating them. This CDR3 region has 12 residues. The CDR3 nucleotides are TGCAGCGTTGGAGGGGTCTTCTACGAGCAGTACTTC. Protein sequence: CSVGGVFYEQYF.

This clonotype showed up many times. The V call is TRBV5-1, the J call TRBJ2-4; D possibly matches TRBD1 or TRBD2 (5 bases each). Trimming took off 4 bases at V and 0 bases at J, with 20 bases between the two ends. This CDR3 has 18 residues. The germline V gene has CDR1 SGHRS and CDR2 YFSETQ. CDR3 loop: CASSPYSGTNLAKNIQYF. The CDR3 DNA sequence: TGCGCCAGCAGCCCCTACTCCGGGACCAATCTAGCCAAAAACATTCAGTACTTC. Supplemented by reference TRBV5-1 and TRBJ2-4, the full variable domain reads KAGVTQTPRYLIKTRGQQVTLSCSPISGHRSVSWYQQTPGQGLQFLFEYFSETQRNKGNFPGRFSGRQFSNSRSEMNVSTLELGDSALYLCASSPYSGTNLAKNIQYFGAGTRLSVL.

This clonotype was detected many times. The chain carries TRBV6-2 or TRBV6-3 and TRBJ2-2; D not certain. CDR1 and CDR2 (germline): MNHEY, SVGEGT. Trimming cost V 8 bases and J 6 bases, with 4 bases left between them. CDR3 length: 10 residues. The CDR3, as DNA: TGTGCCAGCGGCGCCGGGGAGCTGTTTTTT. Its translation is CASGAGELFF.

This clonotype was detected many times. This chain connects TRBV5-6 to TRBJ2-7; D may be TRBD1 (6 bases). Per germline, CDR1 SGHDT and CDR2 YYEEEE. The CDR3 spans 13 residues. V was pared by 4 bases and J by 3 bases, with 11 bases between. CDR3 sequence: CASSTMTGYEQYV. The CDR3 coding sequence is TGTGCCAGCAGCACGATGACAGGCTACGAGCAGTACGTC.

The chain uses TRBV30 and TRBJ2-3; 11 bases are a match to TRBD1. CDR1 and CDR2 from the germline V gene are GTSNPN and SVGIG (reference sequence). This CDR3 is 15 amino acids long. The V segment lost 2 bases and the J segment 9 bases; nucleotides outside the gene matches: 10. The CDR3 here is CAWSPRDRGRRTQYF. The DNA of the CDR3 is TGTGCCTGGAGTCCCCGGGACAGGGGGAGGCGGACGCAGTATTTT. The full variable domain, rest sourced from reference TRBV30 and TRBJ2-3, is SQTIHQWPATLVQPVGSPLSLECTVEGTSNPNLYWYRQAAGRGLQLLFYSVGIGQISSEVPQNLSASRPQDRQFILSSKKLLLSDSGFYLCAWSPRDRGRRTQYFGPGTRLTVL.

This clonotype was seen many times. The J gene is TRBJ2-1, the V gene TRBV5-6, with 8 bases matching TRBD2. Trimming at V came to 4 bases and at J to 4 bases, leaving 13 bases not matched to a gene. The CDR3 has 17 amino acids. Germline V gene data show CDR1 as SGHDT and CDR2 as YYEEEE. The CDR3 loop is CASSIWPERGRYNEQFF. In nucleotides, the CDR3 is TGTGCCAGCAGCATCTGGCCTGAGCGGGGGAGATACAATGAGCAGTTCTTC.

At least ten counts were recorded for this clonotype. J is TRBJ1-2 and V is TRBV9, with TRBD1 as a possible D gene (6 bases). This CDR3 has 15 amino acids. Germline V lookup: CDR1 SGDLS, CDR2 YYNGEE. Deletions cut 0 bases from V and 6 bases from J, with 15 bases between. The CDR3 DNA reads as TGTGCCAGCAGCGTAGCATCAGGGGCGAGTGATGGCTACACCTTC. Protein: CASSVASGASDGYTF.

A few counts support this clonotype. The rearrangement links TRBV6-6 to TRBJ1-2; perhaps TRBD1 as D (6 bases). This CDR3 has 14 amino acids. V was trimmed by 11 bases and J by 4 bases, leaving 20 bases between them. Per the germline V gene, CDR1 is MNHNY and CDR2 is SVGAGI (reference sequence). The chain's CDR3 is CAGRSGAVGYGYTF. For the CDR3, the DNA is TGTGCCGGACGATCAGGGGCGGTTGGCTATGGCTACACCTTC.

The chain recombines TRBV7-2 with TRBJ2-2, with 10 bases identical to TRBD1. CDR1 SGHTA and CDR2 FQGNSA come from the germline V gene. J gave up 5 bases and V 9 bases, and 9 bases lay outside the gene matches. This CDR3 has 15 amino acids. CDR3 loop: CASTKTGGWTGELFF. CDR3 in DNA: TGTGCCAGTACCAAGACAGGGGGCTGGACCGGGGAGCTGTTTTTT.